A single T cell receptor (beta chain) is shown here with its context. The CDR3 contains 15 residues. Trimming took off 6 bases at V and 4 bases at J, with 16 bases between the two ends. CDR1 MNHEY and CDR2 SMNVEV come from the germline V gene (reference sequence). The data were obtained in a study of cytomegalovirus exposure and HLA in healthy donors. The PCR employed 60 Vbeta primers together with 13 Jbeta primers. The assay was immunoSEQ multiplex PCR, and TCRdb's table has in-frame clones only and misses some. The sample shows hundreds of thousands of clones, over 80% of them seen only once. V and J are TRBV27 and TRBJ2-1; D might be TRBD1 (6 bases). The source of this sequence is a boy aged 2 to 10 in good health and CMV-seronegative. Sequenced sample: PBMCs. The CDR3 region is CASSLTGIQYNEQFF. Here the CDR3 DNA reads TGTGCCAGCAGCCTCACAGGGATCCAATACAATGAGCAGTTCTTC.